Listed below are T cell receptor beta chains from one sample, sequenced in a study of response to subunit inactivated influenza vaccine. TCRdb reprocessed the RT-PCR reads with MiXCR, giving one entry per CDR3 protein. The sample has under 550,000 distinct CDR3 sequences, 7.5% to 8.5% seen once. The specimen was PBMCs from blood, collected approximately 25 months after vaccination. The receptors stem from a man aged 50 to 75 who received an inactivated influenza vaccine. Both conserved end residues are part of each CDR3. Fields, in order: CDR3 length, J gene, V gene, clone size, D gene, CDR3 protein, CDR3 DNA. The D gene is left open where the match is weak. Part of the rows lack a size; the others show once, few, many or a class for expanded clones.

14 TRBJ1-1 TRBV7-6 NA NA CASSRDGQMGEAFF TGTGCCAGCAGTCGAGACGGTCAGATGGGTGAAGCTTTCTTT
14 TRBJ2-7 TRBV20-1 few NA CSARDVSSVHEQYF TGCAGTGCTAGAGATGTGAGTAGTGTCCACGAGCAGTACTTC
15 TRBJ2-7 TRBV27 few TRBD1 CASSRPGTGAYEQYF TGTGCCAGCAGTCGTCCCGGGACAGGCGCCTACGAGCAGTACTTC
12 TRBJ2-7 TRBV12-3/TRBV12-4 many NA CASSSYIGEQYF TGTGCCAGCAGTTCTTATATAGGGGAGCAGTACTTC
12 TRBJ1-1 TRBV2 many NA CASTGESTEAFF TGTGCCAGCACAGGGGAAAGCACTGAAGCTTTCTTT
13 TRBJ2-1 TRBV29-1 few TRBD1 CSAWTGGGNEQFF TGCAGCGCCTGGACAGGGGGCGGGAATGAGCAGTTCTTC
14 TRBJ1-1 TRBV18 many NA CASSPISENTEAFF TGTGCCAGCTCACCTATTTCGGAGAACACTGAAGCTTTCTTT
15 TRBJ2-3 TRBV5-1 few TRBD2 CASRIGTSGVDTQYF TGCGCCAGCAGGATTGGGACTAGCGGGGTAGATACGCAGTATTTT
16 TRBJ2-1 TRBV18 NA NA CASSPRSLHVYNEQFF TGTGCCAGCTCACCAAGGTCTCTCCACGTCTACAATGAGCAGTTCTTC
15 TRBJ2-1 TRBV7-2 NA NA CASSLVRLRGDEQFF TGTGCCAGCAGCTTAGTCCGGTTGCGGGGCGATGAGCAGTTCTTC
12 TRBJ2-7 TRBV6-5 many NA CASVASSYEQYF TGTGCCAGCGTCGCAAGCTCCTACGAGCAGTACTTC
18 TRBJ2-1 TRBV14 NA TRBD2 CASSQDRGWGLAFNEQFF TGTGCCAGCAGCCAAGATCGGGGGTGGGGACTAGCGTTCAATGAGCAGTTCTTC
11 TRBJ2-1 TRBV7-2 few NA CASTSGDEQFF TGTGCCAGCACCTCTGGCGATGAGCAGTTCTTC
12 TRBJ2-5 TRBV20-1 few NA CSSWGRQETQYF TGCAGTAGTTGGGGGCGGCAAGAGACCCAGTACTTC
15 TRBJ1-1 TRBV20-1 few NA CSARAASGGNTEAFF TGCAGTGCTAGAGCCGCCTCGGGGGGGAACACTGAAGCTTTCTTT
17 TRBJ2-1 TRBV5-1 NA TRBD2 CASSLGVGGSSYNEQFF TGCGCCAGCAGCTTGGGCGTTGGCGGGAGCTCCTACAATGAGCAGTTCTTC
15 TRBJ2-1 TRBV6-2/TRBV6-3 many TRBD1 CASKSGTGSYNEQFF TGTGCCAGTAAATCCGGGACAGGGAGTTACAATGAGCAGTTCTTC
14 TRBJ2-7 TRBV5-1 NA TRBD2 CASSPREGLYEQYF TGCGCCAGCAGCCCCCGGGAGGGCCTATACGAGCAGTACTTC
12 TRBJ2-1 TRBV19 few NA CASSMRYNEQFF TGTGCCAGTAGTATGAGGTACAATGAGCAGTTCTTC
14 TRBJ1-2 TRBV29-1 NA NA CSAGAGGGDYGYTF TGCAGCGCCGGAGCGGGGGGAGGGGACTATGGCTACACCTTC
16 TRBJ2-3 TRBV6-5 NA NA CASSYFRQTSTDTQYF TGTGCCAGCAGTTACTTTCGACAGACTAGCACAGATACGCAGTATTTT
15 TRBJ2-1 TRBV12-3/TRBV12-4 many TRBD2 CASSLMGLDNDEQFF TGTGCCAGCAGTTTAATGGGACTAGACAACGATGAGCAGTTCTTC
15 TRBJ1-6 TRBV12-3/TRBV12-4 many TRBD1 CASSAAGTGNSPLHF TGTGCCAGCAGCGCTGCCGGGACAGGGAATTCACCCCTCCACTTT
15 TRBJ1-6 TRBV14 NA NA CASSQGNGGRSPLHF TGTGCCAGCAGCCAAGGGAACGGGGGCCGTTCACCCCTCCACTTT
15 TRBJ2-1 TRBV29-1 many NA CSVDGQGGPYNEQFF TGCAGCGTTGATGGTCAGGGCGGTCCCTACAATGAGCAGTTCTTC
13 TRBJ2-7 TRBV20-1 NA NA CSALGQDSYEQYF TGCAGTGCTCTTGGACAAGACTCCTACGAGCAGTACTTC
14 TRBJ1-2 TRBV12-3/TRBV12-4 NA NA CARSSGYTNYGYTF TGTGCCCGCAGTTCAGGGTACACGAACTATGGCTACACCTTC
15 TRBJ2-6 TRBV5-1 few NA CASRDSHSGANVLTF TGCGCCAGCAGAGACAGTCACTCTGGGGCCAACGTCCTGACTTTC
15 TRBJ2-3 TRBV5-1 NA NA CASSLGSHGTDTQYF TGCGCCAGCAGCTTGGGGTCACACGGCACAGATACGCAGTATTTT
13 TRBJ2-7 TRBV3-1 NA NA CASSHTAGIEQYF TGTGCCAGCAGCCATACGGCAGGGATCGAGCAGTACTTC
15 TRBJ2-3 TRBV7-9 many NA CASSYTGVGTDTQYF TGTGCCAGCAGCTACACGGGAGTTGGCACAGATACGCAGTATTTT
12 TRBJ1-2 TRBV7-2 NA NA CASSLASGGYTF TGTGCCAGCAGCTTAGCTTCAGGTGGCTACACCTTC
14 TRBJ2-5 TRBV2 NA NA CASSEGPGIGTQYF TGCGCCAGCAGTGAAGGGCCCGGAATAGGGACCCAGTACTTC
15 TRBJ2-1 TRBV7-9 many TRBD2 CASSFASGRPNEQFF TGTGCCAGCAGCTTTGCTAGCGGGCGACCCAATGAGCAGTTCTTC
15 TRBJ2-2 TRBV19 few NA CASSIGVQGIGELFF TGTGCCAGTAGTATAGGGGTACAGGGCATCGGGGAGCTGTTTTTT
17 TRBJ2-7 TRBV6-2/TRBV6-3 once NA CAGSSLIQASSSYEQYF TGTGCCGGCAGTTCTTTAATACAGGCTTCGAGCTCCTACGAGCAGTACTTC
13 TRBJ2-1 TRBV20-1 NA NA CSAIIVGPGEQFF TGCAGTGCCATCATTGTGGGGCCCGGTGAGCAGTTCTTC
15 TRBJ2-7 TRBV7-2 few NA CASSLGKSIAYEQYF TGTGCCAGCAGCTTAGGAAAAAGTATTGCCTACGAGCAGTACTTC
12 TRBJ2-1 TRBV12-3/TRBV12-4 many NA CASSRDPVEQFF TGTGCCAGCAGTCGAGACCCCGTTGAGCAGTTCTTC
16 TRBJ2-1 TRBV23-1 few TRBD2 CASSQGDSGKFYEQFF TGCGCCAGCAGTCAAGGAGACAGCGGGAAGTTTTATGAGCAGTTCTTC
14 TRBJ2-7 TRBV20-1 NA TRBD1 CSASRTGGLYEQYF TGCAGTGCTAGCCGGACAGGGGGCTTATACGAGCAGTACTTC
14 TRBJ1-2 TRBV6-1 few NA CASRQGRSKDGYTF TGTGCCAGCAGGCAAGGGAGGAGTAAGGATGGCTACACCTTC
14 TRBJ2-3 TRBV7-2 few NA CASSSSGPPYTQYF TGTGCCAGCAGCTCCTCCGGGCCGCCCTATACGCAGTATTTT
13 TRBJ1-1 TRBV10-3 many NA CAITPREGTEAFF TGTGCCATCACCCCGAGAGAGGGCACTGAAGCTTTCTTT
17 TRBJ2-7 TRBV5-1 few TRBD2 CASSLGLTSGSEEEQYF TGCGCCAGCAGCTTGGGTCTAACTAGCGGGAGTGAAGAAGAGCAGTACTTC
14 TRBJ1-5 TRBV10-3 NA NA CAISDRQEGRPQHF TGTGCCATCAGTGACCGACAGGAGGGAAGGCCCCAGCATTTT
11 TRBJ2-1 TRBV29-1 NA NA CSVYSYNEQFF TGCAGCGTATACAGTTACAATGAGCAGTTCTTC
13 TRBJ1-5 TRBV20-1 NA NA CSAGTYSNHPQHF TGCAGTGCCGGGACTTATAGCAATCACCCCCAGCATTTT
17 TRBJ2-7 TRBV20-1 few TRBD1 CSARDPTGTGGSYEQYF TGCAGTGCTAGAGACCCTACCGGGACAGGGGGCTCCTACGAGCAGTACTTC
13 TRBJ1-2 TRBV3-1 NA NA CASSRQANYGYTF TGTGCCAGCAGCCGTCAGGCCAACTATGGCTACACCTTC
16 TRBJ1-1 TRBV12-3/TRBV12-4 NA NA CASSFGQGNMNTEAFF TGTGCCAGCAGTTTCGGGCAGGGAAACATGAACACTGAAGCTTTCTTT